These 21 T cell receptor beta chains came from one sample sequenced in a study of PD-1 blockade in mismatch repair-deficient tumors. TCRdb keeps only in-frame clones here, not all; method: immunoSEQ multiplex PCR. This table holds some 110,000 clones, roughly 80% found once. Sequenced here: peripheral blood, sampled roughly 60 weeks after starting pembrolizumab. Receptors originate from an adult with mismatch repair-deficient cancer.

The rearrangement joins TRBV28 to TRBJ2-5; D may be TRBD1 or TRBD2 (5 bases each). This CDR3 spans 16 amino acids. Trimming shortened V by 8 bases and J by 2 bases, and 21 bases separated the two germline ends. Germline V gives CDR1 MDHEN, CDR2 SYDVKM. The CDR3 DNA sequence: TGTGCCAGCGGGACCTGGGAACAGCAACTACAAGAGACCCAGTACTTC. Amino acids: CASGTWEQQLQETQYF. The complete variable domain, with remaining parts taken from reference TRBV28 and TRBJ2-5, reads DVKVTQSSRYLVKRTGEKVFLECVQDMDHENMFWYRQDPGLGLRLIYFSYDVKMKEKGDIPEGYSVSREKKERFSLILESASTNQTSMYLCASGTWEQQLQETQYFGPGTRLLVL.

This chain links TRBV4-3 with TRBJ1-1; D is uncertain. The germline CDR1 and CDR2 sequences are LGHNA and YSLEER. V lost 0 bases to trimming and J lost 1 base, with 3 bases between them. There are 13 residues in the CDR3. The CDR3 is CASSQDPNTEAFF. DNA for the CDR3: TGCGCCAGCAGCCAAGATCCGAACACTGAAGCTTTCTTT.

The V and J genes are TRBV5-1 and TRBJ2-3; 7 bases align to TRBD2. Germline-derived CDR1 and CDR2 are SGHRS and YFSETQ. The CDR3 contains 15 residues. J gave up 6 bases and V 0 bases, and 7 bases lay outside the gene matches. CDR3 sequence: CASSLGGGSSDTQYF. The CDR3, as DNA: TGCGCCAGCAGCTTGGGCGGCGGGAGCTCGGATACGCAGTATTTT.

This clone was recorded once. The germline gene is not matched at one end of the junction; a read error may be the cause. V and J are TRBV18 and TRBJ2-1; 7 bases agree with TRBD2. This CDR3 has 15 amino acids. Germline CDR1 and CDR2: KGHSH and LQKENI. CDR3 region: CASSPPAGAYNKQFF. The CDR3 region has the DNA TGTGCCAGCTCACCACCGGCGGGAGCTTACAATAAGCAGTTCTTC.

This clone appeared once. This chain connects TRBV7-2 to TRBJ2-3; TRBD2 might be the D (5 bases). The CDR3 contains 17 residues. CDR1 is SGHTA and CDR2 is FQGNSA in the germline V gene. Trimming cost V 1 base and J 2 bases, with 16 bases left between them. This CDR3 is CASSLVASSGSTDTQYF. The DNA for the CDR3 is TGTGCCAGCAGCTTAGTGGCTAGCAGTGGGTCCACAGATACGCAGTATTTT.

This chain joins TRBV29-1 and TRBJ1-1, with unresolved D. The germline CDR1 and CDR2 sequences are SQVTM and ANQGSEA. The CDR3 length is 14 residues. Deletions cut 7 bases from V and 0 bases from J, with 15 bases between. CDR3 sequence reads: CSATDSLMNTEAFF. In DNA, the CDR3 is TGCAGCGCTACTGATAGTTTGATGAACACTGAAGCTTTCTTT.

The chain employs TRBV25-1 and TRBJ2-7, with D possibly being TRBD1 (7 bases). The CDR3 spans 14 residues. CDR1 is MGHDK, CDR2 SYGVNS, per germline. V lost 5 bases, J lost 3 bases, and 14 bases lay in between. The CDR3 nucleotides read TGTGCCAGCAGTTCAGGGGGGTTTTACTACGAGCAGTACTTC. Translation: CASSSGGFYYEQYF.

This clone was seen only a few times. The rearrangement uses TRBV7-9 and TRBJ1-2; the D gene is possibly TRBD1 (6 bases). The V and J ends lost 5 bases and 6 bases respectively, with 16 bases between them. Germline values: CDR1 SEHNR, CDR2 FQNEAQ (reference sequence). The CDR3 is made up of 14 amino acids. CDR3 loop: CASSISQGLDGYTF. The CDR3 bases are TGTGCCAGCAGCATATCACAGGGACTTGATGGCTACACCTTC.

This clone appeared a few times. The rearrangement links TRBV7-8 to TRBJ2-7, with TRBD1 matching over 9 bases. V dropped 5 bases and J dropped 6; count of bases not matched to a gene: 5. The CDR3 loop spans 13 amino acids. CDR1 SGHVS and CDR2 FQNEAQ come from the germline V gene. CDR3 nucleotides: TGTGCCAGCAGCCGCACAGGGGGCGGCGAGCAGTACTTC. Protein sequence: CASSRTGGGEQYF.

Written as DNA, the CDR3 is TGTGCCAGCAGCTTGCGGCAGGGTAGGGCTGAAAAACTGTTTTTT. Residues: CASSLRQGRAEKLFF. This chain links TRBV5-8 with TRBJ1-4, with a weak D call TRBD1 (5 bases). Trimming stripped 1 base from V and 7 bases from J, with 14 bases between. The length of the CDR3 is 15 residues. CDR1 SGHTS and CDR2 YDEGEE come from the germline V gene.

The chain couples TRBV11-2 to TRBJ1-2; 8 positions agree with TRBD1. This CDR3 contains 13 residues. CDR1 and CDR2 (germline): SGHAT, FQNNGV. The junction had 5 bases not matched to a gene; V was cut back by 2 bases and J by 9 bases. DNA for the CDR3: TGTGCCAGCAGCTTAAGGACAGGGATGCGCTACACCTTC. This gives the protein CASSLRTGMRYTF. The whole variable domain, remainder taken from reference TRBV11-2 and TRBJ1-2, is EAGVAQSPRYKIIEKRQSVAFWCNPISGHATLYWYQQILGQGPKLLIQFQNNGVVDDSQLPKDRFSAERLKGVDSTLKIQPAKLEDSAVYLCASSLRTGMRYTFGSGTRLTVV.

The CDR3, as DNA: TGCGCCAGCAGCCCGGCAGGGGGATACAATGAGCAGTTCTTC. Amino acid sequence: CASSPAGGYNEQFF. This chain uses TRBV5-1 with TRBJ2-1; 7 bases line up with TRBD1. Germline assignment: CDR1 SGHRS and CDR2 YFSETQ. Germline trimming cut 4 bases from V and 4 bases from J; bases unmatched to any gene: 5. This CDR3 comprises 14 residues.

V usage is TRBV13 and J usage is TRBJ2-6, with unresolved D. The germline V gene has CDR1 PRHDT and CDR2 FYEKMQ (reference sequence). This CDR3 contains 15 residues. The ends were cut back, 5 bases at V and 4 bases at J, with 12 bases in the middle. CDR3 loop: CASSLRGRGANVLTF. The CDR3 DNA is TGTGCCAGCAGCCTCCGTGGACGGGGGGCCAACGTCCTGACTTTC.

The CDR3 protein is CASSGDSLDSGNTIYF. The DNA of the CDR3 is TGTGCCAGCAGCGGGGACAGTTTAGACTCTGGAAACACCATATATTTT. The chain joins TRBV9 to TRBJ1-3, with 7 bases aligning to TRBD1. The germline CDR1 and CDR2 sequences are SGDLS and YYNGEE. J lost 0 bases, V lost 3 bases, and 6 bases had no gene match. The CDR3 is 16 amino acids.

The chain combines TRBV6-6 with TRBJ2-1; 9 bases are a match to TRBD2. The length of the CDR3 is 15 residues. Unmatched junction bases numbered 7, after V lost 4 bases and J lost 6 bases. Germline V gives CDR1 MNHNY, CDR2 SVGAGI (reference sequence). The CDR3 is CASSLGTSRFNEQFF. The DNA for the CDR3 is TGTGCCAGCAGTTTAGGGACTAGCAGGTTCAATGAGCAGTTCTTC.

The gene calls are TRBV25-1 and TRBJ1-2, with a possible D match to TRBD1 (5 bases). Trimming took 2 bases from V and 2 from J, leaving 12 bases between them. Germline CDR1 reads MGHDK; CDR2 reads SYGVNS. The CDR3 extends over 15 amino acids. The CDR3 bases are TGTGCCAGCAGTGAACCCGGTGCAGGGAACTATGGCTACACCTTC. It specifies CASSEPGAGNYGYTF.

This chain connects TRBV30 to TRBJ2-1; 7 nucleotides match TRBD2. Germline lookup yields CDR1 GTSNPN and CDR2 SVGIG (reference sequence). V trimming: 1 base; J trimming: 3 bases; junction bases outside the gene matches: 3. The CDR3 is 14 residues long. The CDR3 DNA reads TGTGCCTGGAGTGAACTAGCGAGCTACAATGAGCAGTTCTTC. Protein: CAWSELASYNEQFF.

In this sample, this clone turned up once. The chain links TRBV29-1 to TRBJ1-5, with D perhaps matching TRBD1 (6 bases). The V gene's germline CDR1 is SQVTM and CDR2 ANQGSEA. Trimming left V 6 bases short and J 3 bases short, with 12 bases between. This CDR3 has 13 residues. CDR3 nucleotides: TGCAGCGTCGGAGCAGGGGACAATCAGCCCCAGCATTTT. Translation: CSVGAGDNQPQHF.

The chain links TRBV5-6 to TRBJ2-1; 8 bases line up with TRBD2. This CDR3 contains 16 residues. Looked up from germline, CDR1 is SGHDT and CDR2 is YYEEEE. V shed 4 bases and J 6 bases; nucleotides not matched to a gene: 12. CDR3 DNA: TGTGCCAGCAGCCCCGAAAGCGGGAGAAGGGTCAATGAGCAGTTCTTC. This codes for CASSPESGRRVNEQFF.

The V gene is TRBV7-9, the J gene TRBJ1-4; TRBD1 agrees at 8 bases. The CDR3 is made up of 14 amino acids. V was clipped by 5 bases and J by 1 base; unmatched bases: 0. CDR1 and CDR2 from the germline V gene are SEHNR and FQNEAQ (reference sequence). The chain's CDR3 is CASSGTGTNEKLFF. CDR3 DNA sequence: TGTGCCAGCAGCGGGACAGGAACTAATGAAAAACTGTTTTTT.

The CDR3 bases are TGTGCCAGCAGTGAGGGGAGGGTAGTATCTGAGCAGTTCTTC. The encoded protein is CASSEGRVVSEQFF. The rearrangement uses TRBV6-1 and TRBJ2-1; 7 nucleotides line up with TRBD2. Germline-derived CDR1 and CDR2 are MNHNS and SASEGT. The CDR3 is 14 amino acids. After removal of 3 bases from V and 9 bases from J, the junction contained 8 bases not matched to a gene.